Described below is a single T cell receptor beta chain sequence and its context. Generated by immunoSEQ multiplex PCR, the TCRdb table keeps only in-frame clones and is missing some. The repertoire has under 200,000 clones, approximately 90% of them found once; the top ten carry 0.5% to 0.6%. This CDR3 comprises 15 residues. Unmatched junction bases numbered 5, after V lost 1 base and J lost 10 bases. Germline CDR1 and CDR2: MNHNS and SASEGT. The record originates from a study of blood T cell repertoires in COVID-19. This TCR came from a man aged 45-65 years with acute or convalescent COVID-19. Specimen: peripheral blood. The V and J genes are TRBV6-1 and TRBJ1-6; 9 bases are shared with TRBD1. As DNA, the CDR3 is TGTGCCAGCAGTGAAGTGACAGGGGGTGGATCACCCCTCCACTTT. As protein: CASSEVTGGGSPLHF.